One sample yielded the 19 T cell receptor beta chains listed below, sequenced in a study of CD8 T cells in Susac syndrome. Reverse transcription of about 0.45 to 1 ug RNA was performed with random hexamers. Using its own MiXCR run on the immunoSEQ multiplex PCR reads, TCRdb lists one record per CDR3 protein. The top ten clones hold 0.11% to 0.15% of a sample with some 110,000 distinct CDR3 sequences, roughly 95% of them seen once. Sequences were obtained from CD4+ T cells from PBMCs. The receptors stem from a human donor with Susac syndrome.

This chain uses TRBV29-1 with TRBJ1-1; no definite D call. V lost 6 bases and J 1 base, leaving 6 bases between the germline ends. The CDR3 is made up of 11 amino acids. Germline CDR1 reads SQVTM; CDR2 reads ANQGSEA. CDR3 sequence (DNA): TGCAGCGTATTACCGAACACTGAAGCTTTCTTT. This codes for CSVLPNTEAFF.

The chain joins TRBV29-1 to TRBJ2-3; D may match TRBD1 or TRBD2 (5 bases each). Germline-derived CDR1 and CDR2 are SQVTM and ANQGSEA. The CDR3 consists of 14 residues. CDR3 protein: CRVGDLSSTDTQYF. CDR3 nucleotide sequence: TGCAGGGTGGGGGATCTATCTAGCACAGATACGCAGTATTTT.

The chain carries TRBV18 and TRBJ2-1, with 7 bases that match TRBD2. This CDR3 is built from 13 residues. V was pared by 1 base and J by 8 bases, with 2 bases of the junction left unmatched. The germline V gene encodes CDR1 KGHSH and CDR2 LQKENI. Written as DNA, the CDR3 is TGTGCCAGCTCACCACTCCGGGGGGATGAGCAGTTCTTC. Amino acid sequence: CASSPLRGDEQFF.

V usage is TRBV6-1 and J usage is TRBJ2-6; 10 bases map to TRBD1. V was clipped by 7 bases and J by 0 bases; unmatched bases: 6. Germline CDR1 is MNHNS and CDR2 is SASEGT. The CDR3 length is 17 residues. The CDR3 loop is CASTPGQGISGANVLTF. In DNA form, the CDR3 reads TGTGCCAGCACCCCGGGACAGGGGATCTCTGGGGCCAACGTCCTGACTTTC.

This chain joins TRBV6-5 and TRBJ1-2; D is possibly TRBD1 (5 bases). CDR3 length equals 16 residues. Germline V CDR1 and CDR2: MNHEY, SVGAGI. V lost 2 bases and J 0 bases, leaving 13 bases between the germline ends. CDR3 region: CASSYGAGVTNYGYTF. DNA for the CDR3: TGTGCCAGCAGTTACGGGGCGGGAGTAACTAACTATGGCTACACCTTC.

The chain carries TRBV2 and TRBJ2-1, with 7 bases fitting TRBD1. Germline V gene data show CDR1 as SNHLY and CDR2 as FYNNEI. The length of the CDR3 is 13 residues. The V and J ends lost 1 base and 15 bases, in that order; junction bases with no gene match: 9. In DNA form, the CDR3 reads TGTGCCAGCAGTGAAGAGTCCAGGACAGGTCTGTTCTTC. Protein sequence: CASSEESRTGLFF.

V and J are TRBV4-2 and TRBJ2-2, with 8 bases matching TRBD1. Trimming took 4 bases from V and 7 from J; bases not matched to a gene: 5. CDR1 is LGHNA, CDR2 YNFKEQ, per germline. The CDR3 runs 14 residues. The CDR3 protein is CASSPPGGVGELFF. The CDR3 DNA sequence: TGTGCCAGCAGCCCTCCAGGGGGCGTCGGGGAGCTGTTTTTT.

CDR3 region: CASSQYRGGANVLTF. As DNA, the CDR3 is TGTGCCAGCAGTCAGTACAGGGGTGGGGCCAACGTCCTGACTTTC. The V call is TRBV27, the J call TRBJ2-6, with 7 positions matching TRBD1. V was pared by 5 bases and J by 3 bases, with 4 bases of the junction left unmatched. Germline loops: CDR1 MNHEY, CDR2 SMNVEV (reference sequence). The CDR3 extends over 15 amino acids.

V usage is TRBV3-1 and J usage is TRBJ2-7, with 7 bases matching TRBD2. CDR3 length: 13 residues. The ends lost 3 bases at V and 9 bases at J; junction bases unmatched: 8. CDR1 is LGHDT and CDR2 is YNNKEL in the germline V gene (reference sequence). The CDR3 sequence: CASSQGGPGGQYF. As DNA, the CDR3 is TGTGCCAGCAGCCAGGGAGGGCCCGGAGGGCAGTACTTC.

The chain couples TRBV5-1 to TRBJ1-1; D ambiguous. Trimming removed 0 bases at V and 5 bases at J, with 8 bases between. The CDR3 length is 13 residues. Germline assignment: CDR1 SGHRS and CDR2 YFSETQ. The CDR3, as DNA: TGCGCCAGCAGCTTGGATTGGGGTACTGAAGCTTTCTTT. Translation: CASSLDWGTEAFF.

The rearrangement joins TRBV6-1 to TRBJ2-6; maybe TRBD2 (7 bases). Germline V lookup: CDR1 MNHNS, CDR2 SASEGT. The CDR3 extends over 16 amino acids. The ends were cut back, 6 bases at V and 4 bases at J, with 16 bases in the middle. The CDR3 loop reads CASRPGGGAGANVLTF. The CDR3 nucleotides read TGTGCCAGCAGACCCGGAGGGGGGGCCGGGGCCAACGTCCTGACTTTC.

The chain joins TRBV20-1 to TRBJ2-7; D possibly corresponds to TRBD2 (7 bases). V was pared by 4 bases and J by 3 bases, with 16 bases between. The CDR3 has 14 amino acids. Germline V lookup: CDR1 DFQATT, CDR2 SNEGSKA (reference sequence). The CDR3 loop reads CSATEGGSHYEQYF. DNA for the CDR3: TGCAGTGCTACCGAGGGGGGGAGTCACTACGAGCAGTACTTC.

The chain has TRBV29-1 and TRBJ1-2; D is ambiguous. Germline V gene lookup returns CDR1 SQVTM and CDR2 ANQGSEA. The CDR3 covers 12 residues. V was pared by 4 bases and J by 1 base, with 7 bases between. The CDR3 region is CSVAVGNYGYTF. The CDR3 nucleotides read TGCAGCGTTGCGGTGGGTAACTATGGCTACACCTTC. The whole variable domain, filled in from reference TRBV29-1 and TRBJ1-2, reads SAVISQKPSRDICQRGTSLTIQCQVDSQVTMMFWYRQQPGQSLTLIATANQGSEATYESGFVIDKFPISRPNLTFSTLTVSNMSPEDSSIYLCSVAVGNYGYTFGSGTRLTVV.

This clonotype was detected only once. The V call is TRBV20-1, the J call TRBJ2-3; 7 bases fit TRBD2. The germline gives CDR1 DFQATT, CDR2 SNEGSKA (reference sequence). This CDR3 contains 15 residues. With V trimmed by 0 bases and J by 4 bases, 7 bases remained unmatched. CDR3 bases: TGCAGTGCTAGAGATTTGCGGGAGAACTCAGATACGCAGTATTTT. Translating gives CSARDLRENSDTQYF.

The V call is TRBV29-1, the J call TRBJ2-3; D remains unclear. The CDR3 sequence is 13 residues long. Trimming pared 4 bases from V and 4 bases from J, leaving 12 bases between. The germline V gene has CDR1 SQVTM and CDR2 ANQGSEA. DNA for the CDR3: TGCAGCGTTGCCTTCCGGGCGGCAGATACGCAGTATTTT. It translates to CSVAFRAADTQYF.

The gene calls are TRBV7-2 and TRBJ2-1; D call uncertain. Germline V gives CDR1 SGHTA, CDR2 FQGNSA. The CDR3 totals 16 residues. Trimming took off 0 bases at V and 0 bases at J, with 9 bases between the two ends. Here the CDR3 reads CASSLAGPSSYNEQFF. The CDR3, as DNA: TGTGCCAGCAGCTTAGCCGGGCCCAGCTCCTACAATGAGCAGTTCTTC.

V usage is TRBV10-3 and J usage is TRBJ2-7, with 8 bases aligning to TRBD2. Trimming at V came to 11 bases and at J to 6 bases, leaving 9 bases not matched to a gene. Germline CDR1 is ENHRY and CDR2 is SYGVKD. The CDR3 covers 12 residues. The CDR3 DNA is TGTGCCCCGAGAGGACTAGCCGTCGAGCAGTACTTC. It codes for CAPRGLAVEQYF.

In this sample, this clonotype turned up once. V is TRBV15 and J is TRBJ2-7; D possibly uses TRBD1 or TRBD2 (5 bases each). Trimming shortened V by 6 bases and J by 6 bases, and 15 bases separated the two germline ends. CDR1 LNHNV and CDR2 YYDKDF come from the germline V gene (reference sequence). This CDR3 contains 13 residues. In DNA form, the CDR3 reads TGTGCCACCAGTCCGGGACGAGCTGGCGAGCAGTACTTC. It is translated as CATSPGRAGEQYF.

This clonotype was seen just once. The chain recombines TRBV11-2 with TRBJ2-7; tentatively, D is TRBD1 (5 bases). The germline gives CDR1 SGHAT, CDR2 FQNNGV. V lost 5 bases and J 0 bases, leaving 14 bases between the germline ends. CDR3 length: 15 amino acids. The CDR3 sequence: CASSPLTVSSYEQYF. CDR3 bases: TGTGCCAGCAGCCCCTTGACAGTGAGCTCCTACGAGCAGTACTTC.